This record covers a single T cell receptor (beta chain). No more than 2 weeks before study entry, exposed participants had met a case of COVID-19. The data are from a study of blood T cell repertoires in COVID-19. Looking at the study overall: The analysed material was cDNA or gDNA that came from T cells, B-cell-depleted T cells, or PBMCs.

Authors' methods: Cell counts per sample came from amplifying reference gene primers. Generated by immunoSEQ multiplex PCR, the TCRdb table keeps only in-frame clones and is missing some. V, J and clone size reflect that table, while D and trimming were determined from the DNA. The table lists roughly 220,000 clones, about 90% of them singletons. The germline CDR1 and CDR2 sequences are LNHDA and SQIVND (reference sequence). The CDR3 contains 15 residues. With 4 bases removed from V and 1 base from J, the gap between germline ends came to 11 bases. This TCR was sampled from a man younger than 40 who had been exposed to COVID-19. The rearrangement joins TRBV19 to TRBJ1-3; D remains unclear. The specimen was PBMCs or T cells enriched from blood (not recorded which). The chain's CDR3 is CASSTWGVSGNTIYF. The CDR3 nucleotides read TGTGCCAGTAGTACTTGGGGAGTATCTGGAAACACCATATATTTT.